Each of the 10 T cell receptor beta chains below was sequenced from the same sample in a study of blood T cell repertoires in COVID-19. This table comes from immunoSEQ multiplex PCR, and its TCRdb copy is limited to in-frame clones, with some not included. The table lists some 220,000 clones, 70% to 90% of them singletons. Sequenced: PBMCs or T cells enriched from blood (not recorded which). The receptors stem from a woman aged 40-49 years with acute COVID-19.

The genes are TRBV15 and TRBJ1-2, with D tentatively TRBD1 (6 bases). Germline CDR1 reads LNHNV; CDR2 reads YYDKDF (reference sequence). The CDR3 has 13 residues. The V end was cut by 5 bases, the J end by 8 bases, with 15 bases between. CDR3 sequence reads: CATSPDRRLGYTF. The CDR3 nucleotides are TGTGCCACCAGCCCCGACAGGCGGCTGGGCTACACCTTC.

The chain employs TRBV15 and TRBJ1-2; TRBD1 aligns across 7 bases. Germline V gives CDR1 LNHNV, CDR2 YYDKDF (reference sequence). V shed 3 bases and J 4 bases; nucleotides not matched to a gene: 5. This CDR3 contains 14 residues. The CDR3 protein is CATSSRGSGYGYTF. CDR3 nucleotides: TGTGCCACCAGCAGCAGGGGGTCCGGCTATGGCTACACCTTC. Drawing the rest from reference TRBV15 and TRBJ1-2, the complete variable domain is DAMVIQNPRYQVTQFGKPVTLSCSQTLNHNVMYWYQQKSSQAPKLLFHYYDKDFNNEADTPDNFQSRRPNTSFCFLDIRSPGLGDTAMYLCATSSRGSGYGYTFGSGTRLTVV.

This sequence joins TRBV5-1 and TRBJ1-1; the D gene is possibly TRBD1 (5 bases). The germline V gene encodes CDR1 SGHRS and CDR2 YFSETQ. V dropped 8 bases and J dropped 2 bases, with 22 bases sitting between them. CDR3 length: 16 amino acids. The CDR3 reads CARLRGQHLVNTEAFF. Written as DNA, the CDR3 is TGCGCCAGATTAAGGGGTCAGCATCTAGTAAACACTGAAGCTTTCTTT. The variable domain in full, completed from reference TRBV5-1 and TRBJ1-1, reads KAGVTQTPRYLIKTRGQQVTLSCSPISGHRSVSWYQQTPGQGLQFLFEYFSETQRNKGNFPGRFSGRQFSNSRSEMNVSTLELGDSALYLCARLRGQHLVNTEAFFGQGTRLTVV.

This clone was recorded a few times. The chain employs TRBV11-3 and TRBJ1-1; the D is unclear. This CDR3 spans 13 amino acids. V was shortened by 3 bases and J by 1 base, with 6 bases between the two germline ends. Germline-derived CDR1 and CDR2 are SGHNT and YENEEA. The CDR3 DNA sequence: TGTGCCAGCAGCTTGACAAGGAACACTGAAGCTTTCTTT. Translated: CASSLTRNTEAFF. Drawing the rest from reference TRBV11-3 and TRBJ1-1, the complete variable domain is EAGVVQSPRYKIIEKKQPVAFWCNPISGHNTLYWYLQNLGQGPELLIRYENEEAVDDSQLPKDRFSAERLKGVDSTLKIQPAELGDSAVYLCASSLTRNTEAFFGQGTRLTVV.

The chain is built from TRBV27 and TRBJ2-2; D is possibly TRBD1 (6 bases). The ends were cut back, 1 base at V and 7 bases at J, with 19 bases in the middle. Looked up from germline, CDR1 is MNHEY and CDR2 is SMNVEV (reference sequence). There are 17 residues in the CDR3. The CDR3 nucleotides are TGTGCCAGCAGTTTATTTTTGCAGGGGCGCGCAGGCGGGGAGCTGTTTTTT. The encoded protein is CASSLFLQGRAGGELFF.

CDR3 nucleotide sequence: TGTGCCAGCAGCTTAGCGGGTGGCAGGGCGGATGAGCAGTACGTC. Residues: CASSLAGGRADEQYV. The chain couples TRBV7-8 to TRBJ2-7, with D possibly being TRBD1 (5 bases). CDR1 and CDR2 (germline): SGHVS, FQNEAQ. Trimming removed 0 bases from V and 7 bases from J, with 16 bases in between. This CDR3 is 15 amino acids long.

The chain carries TRBV27 and TRBJ1-1, with TRBD1 as a possible D gene (5 bases). Germline-derived CDR1 and CDR2 are MNHEY and SMNVEV (reference sequence). This CDR3 contains 15 residues. Trimming left V 6 bases short and J 0 bases short, with 14 bases between. CDR3 DNA: TGTGCCAGCAGAACTCCGGGACTCCTGAACACTGAAGCTTTCTTT. Translation gives CASRTPGLLNTEAFF.

To note about this clone: Different DNA sequences within this sample yield the same CDR3. CDR3 nucleotides: TGTGCCAGCAGCGTAGCTCCTGTATACAATGAGCAGTTCTTC. This encodes CASSVAPVYNEQFF. This sequence joins TRBV9 and TRBJ2-1, with no clear D. There are 14 residues in the CDR3. V was pared by 0 bases and J by 4 bases, with 8 bases between. Germline CDR1 SGDLS, CDR2 YYNGEE.

The rearrangement links TRBV7-9 to TRBJ2-5; 7 bases align to TRBD2. This CDR3 contains 15 residues. Germline V CDR1 and CDR2: SEHNR, FQNEAQ (reference sequence). J was trimmed by 2 bases and V by 5 bases; bases with no gene match: 8. The CDR3 protein is CASSPSAGVQETQYF. CDR3 DNA: TGTGCCAGCAGCCCCTCCGCGGGGGTACAAGAGACCCAGTACTTC.

J is TRBJ2-3 and V is TRBV12-3 or TRBV12-4, with unresolved D. V gave up 6 bases and J gave up 4 bases, with 11 bases separating them. This CDR3 contains 13 residues. CDR3 protein: CASSRYGSDTQYF. The CDR3 DNA reads as TGTGCCAGCAGCCGTTACGGGTCAGATACGCAGTATTTT.